The rows below give T cell receptor beta chains drawn from one sample of a study of blood T cells in healthy people across ages. TCRdb independently ran MiXCR on the 5' RACE reads; one entry per CDR3 protein. There are some 1.8 million distinct CDR3 sequences in the sample; about 39% occur only once, and roughly 23% lies in the top ten. Sequencing input: blood. The receptors were gathered from a human donor in good health. The CDR3 runs from the conserved cysteine through the conserved F or W. A D gene is named only where the DNA matches it firmly. Not every row has a clone size; where given, it reads once, few, many or a size class.

abundance	v_gene	j_gene	d_gene	CDR3nt	CDR3aa
.	TRBV6-6	TRBJ2-3	.	TGTGCCAGCAGTAATCAGGGAGATACGCAGTATTTT	CASSNQGDTQYF
few	TRBV7-2	TRBJ1-5	.	TGTGCCAGCAGCCCATACGAAGGGGGCAATCAGCCCCAGCATTTT	CASSPYEGGNQPQHF
few	TRBV29-1	TRBJ1-4	TRBD1	TGCAGCGTTGAGACAGGGACGGAAAAACTGTTTTTT	CSVETGTEKLFF
few	TRBV10-3	TRBJ2-3	.	TGTGCCATCAGGCCGACAGGTCGCACAGATACGCAGTATTTT	CAIRPTGRTDTQYF
.	TRBV6-6	TRBJ1-4	.	TGTGCCAGCAGTTACTCTGAAAATCCCCGAAAACTGTTTTTT	CASSYSENPRKLFF
.	TRBV21-1	TRBJ1-2	.	TGTGCCAGCCGGGACAGGGTTTCCTATGGCTACACCTTC	CASRDRVSYGYTF
.	TRBV7-8	TRBJ2-3	TRBD2	TGTGCCAGCAGCCTGCCGATGGCTAGCGGGGGGTTAACGCAGTATTTT	CASSLPMASGGLTQYF
.	TRBV29-1	TRBJ1-2	TRBD1	TGCAGCGTTGAAATTTTCGGGACAGGGACGAACTATGGCTACACCTTC	CSVEIFGTGTNYGYTF
.	TRBV4-2	TRBJ1-2	.	TGTGCCAGCAGCCAAGAGCTGGAAGCTAACTATGGCCACACCTTC	CASSQELEANYGHTF
.	TRBV29-1	TRBJ1-2	TRBD1	TGCAGCGTAACGTCGACAGGGGGCGTCACAGGCTACACCTTC	CSVTSTGGVTGYTF
.	TRBV2	TRBJ2-1	.	TGTGCCAGCCGCTTCTTGGCCCACAATGAGCAGTTCTTC	CASRFLAHNEQFF
.	TRBV7-3	TRBJ2-1	.	TGTGCCAGCAGCACCACAGGAGATGTGGGGGATGAGCAGTTCTTC	CASSTTGDVGDEQFF
.	TRBV2	TRBJ2-1	TRBD1	TGTGCCAGCATTCAGAGGGGGACAGGGGCTTTGAATGAGCAGTTCTTC	CASIQRGTGALNEQFF
few	TRBV24-1	TRBJ2-1	.	TGTGCCACCAGTGATTTGCCGGACCGACCCTACAATGAGCAGTTCTTC	CATSDLPDRPYNEQFF
.	TRBV6-5	TRBJ1-2	.	TGTGCCAGCAGTTACTCGACCAGGGGAGGCTATGGCTACACCTTC	CASSYSTRGGYGYTF
few	TRBV15	TRBJ1-1	.	TGTGCCACCAGCAGAGGCCCGGGCGATGTTGAGAACACTGAAGCTTTCTTT	CATSRGPGDVENTEAFF
.	TRBV11-1	TRBJ2-6	.	TGTGCCAGCAGCGACCCCTTGTTCGGAGGCTCTGGGGCCAACGTCCTGACTTTC	CASSDPLFGGSGANVLTF
once	TRBV20-1	TRBJ2-5	.	TGCAGTGCTCTGGGACCCTCTGCGGCCCCCCAAGAGACCCAGTACTTC	CSALGPSAAPQETQYF
.	TRBV4-3	TRBJ2-1	.	TGCGCCAGCAGCCAGCTAACAGCTGTCTCCTACAATGAGCAGTTCTTC	CASSQLTAVSYNEQFF
.	TRBV6-2/TRBV6-3	TRBJ1-5	TRBD1	TGTGCCAGCAGTACGGATCGAGGGGGCGCTTATAGCAATCAGCCCCAGCATTTT	CASSTDRGGAYSNQPQHF
.	TRBV6-5	TRBJ2-7	TRBD1	TGTGCCAGCAGTTCCCCGGGGACAGGGAACCACGAGCAGTACTTC	CASSSPGTGNHEQYF
.	TRBV4-3	TRBJ1-2	.	TGCGCCAGCAGCCTCCTTTTTCAGGGAAGGGATGGCCACACCTTC	CASSLLFQGRDGHTF
few	TRBV20-1	TRBJ1-2	.	TGCAGTGCTAGGGCGGAGCGGGTGTCAACCAAGCATGGCTATGGCTACACCTTC	CSARAERVSTKHGYGYTF
.	TRBV20-1	TRBJ2-1	TRBD2	TGCAGTGCCACCACTAGCGGGGGGCCTTTGCCCGATTACAATGAGCAGTTCTTC	CSATTSGGPLPDYNEQFF
few	TRBV20-1	TRBJ2-7	TRBD1	TGCAGTGCTAGAGAAGGGGGCTCGGGCTGGTTTCGCGAGCAGTACTTC	CSAREGGSGWFREQYF
.	TRBV28	TRBJ2-5	.	TGTGCCAGCAGGCGGGGGCGAGGAAGAGAGACCCAGTACTTC	CASRRGRGRETQYF
.	TRBV6-5	TRBJ2-3	.	TGTGCCAGCAGTCTCCGGGAAACTACTGCAGATACGCAGTATTTT	CASSLRETTADTQYF
.	TRBV5-1	TRBJ2-1	TRBD2	TGCGCCAGCAGCCCGGGACTAGCGGGCACCCGTCTTTACAATGAGCAGTTCTTC	CASSPGLAGTRLYNEQFF
few	TRBV6-5	TRBJ1-1	.	TGTGCCAGCAGCCCTGTAACCGGCGCCATGAACACTGAAGCTTTCTTT	CASSPVTGAMNTEAFF
few	TRBV12-3/TRBV12-4	TRBJ2-5	.	TGTGCCAGCAGTTTGAACGGGGCGGGGCAACAAGAGACCCAGTACTTC	CASSLNGAGQQETQYF
.	TRBV13	TRBJ2-7	TRBD1	TGTGCCAGCAGCTTAGGCGCGACAGGGGGTGCCTACGAGCAGTACTTC	CASSLGATGGAYEQYF
.	TRBV9	TRBJ1-1	TRBD1	TGTGCCAGCAGCGCGGGACAGGGGGAGAAAGCTTTCTTT	CASSAGQGEKAFF
few	TRBV7-2	TRBJ1-6	.	TGTGCCAGCGCTAGAGGGGGGAGTCGGTCCTATAATTCACCCCTCCACTTT	CASARGGSRSYNSPLHF
.	TRBV9	TRBJ2-5	.	TGTGCCAGCCCTGCGCGCCTAATAAGAGAGACCCAGTACTTC	CASPARLIRETQYF
.	TRBV24-1	TRBJ1-2	.	TGTGCCACCAGTGGACCACAGGCCTCGAACTATGGCTACACCTTC	CATSGPQASNYGYTF
.	TRBV4-2	TRBJ2-1	.	TGTGCCAGCAGCCAAGAATGGAGGGGTGGATTGGCGGAGCAGTTCTTC	CASSQEWRGGLAEQFF
.	TRBV7-8	TRBJ2-1	TRBD2	TGTGCCAGTAGCCCTCGACTAGCGGGGGATAACAATGAGCAGTTCTTC	CASSPRLAGDNNEQFF
few	TRBV4-2	TRBJ2-7	TRBD1	TGTGCCAGCAGCCAAAGTCAACCGACAGGGGGCGACGAGCAGTACTTC	CASSQSQPTGGDEQYF
few	TRBV7-3	TRBJ1-2	.	TGTGCCAGCAGCTTAATGTCAGGGGACTATGGCTACACCTTC	CASSLMSGDYGYTF
.	TRBV14	TRBJ2-1	.	TGTGCCACCTTATCCGCCAATGAGCAGTTCTTC	CATLSANEQFF
.	TRBV12-3/TRBV12-4	TRBJ2-3	.	TGTGCCAGTAGTATCACCGAAGATGCGCAGTATTTT	CASSITEDAQYF
many	TRBV20-1	TRBJ2-1	.	TGCAGTGCTAGACGGGAGCCGATCTACAATGAGCAGTTCTTC	CSARREPIYNEQFF
.	TRBV6-1	TRBJ2-7	.	TGTGCCAGCAGGGACTCCCGGCCACCCCATAACGAGCAGTACTTC	CASRDSRPPHNEQYF
.	TRBV5-5	TRBJ1-5	.	TGTGCCAGCAGCGGGGGGTGGAATCAGCCCCAGCATTTT	CASSGGWNQPQHF
.	TRBV3-1	TRBJ1-2	.	TGTGCCAGCAGCCAAGGCCGCCAGGCCTATGGCTACACCTTC	CASSQGRQAYGYTF
few	TRBV9	TRBJ2-1	.	TGTGCCAGCAGTGAATACTTTCAAGGGGAGCAGTTCTTC	CASSEYFQGEQFF
few	TRBV5-1	TRBJ2-3	.	TGCGCCAGCGGGGACCCCAACACAGATACGCAGTATTTT	CASGDPNTDTQYF
.	TRBV5-1	TRBJ1-2	.	TGCGCCAGCAGCTTGGAAAGTTTCAATGGCTACACCTTC	CASSLESFNGYTF